Listed below are T cell receptor beta chains from one sample, sequenced in a study of CD8 T cell repertoires and HIV-1 epitope variants. Assay used: immunoSEQ multiplex PCR; TCRdb lists only in-frame clones, some missing. The sample lists 4,000 to 6,000 clones, approximately 67% seen once, with about 46% in the top ten. No antigen has been identified for these receptors. Material for sequencing was cultured CD8+ T cells derived from PBMCs. Source of these receptors: a male donor with HIV. The CDR3 runs from the conserved cysteine through the conserved F or W. Fields, in order: V gene, J gene, clone size, D gene, CDR3 DNA, CDR3 protein. The D gene is left open where the match is weak. Clone size is shown for a subset of rows, as once, few, many or a class of expanded clone.

>TRBV4-1|TRBJ2-7|.|TRBD2
TGCGCCAGCAGCCAACTAGCGGGAGACCACGAGCAGTACTTC
CASSQLAGDHEQYF
>TRBV5-1|TRBJ1-1|.|TRBD1
TGCGCCAGCAGCTTGGGACAGGGTATGAACACTGAAGCTTTCTTT
CASSLGQGMNTEAFF
>TRBV11-3|TRBJ1-1|.|.
TGTGCCAGCAGCCCCTCGGCGAACACTGAAGCTTTCTTT
CASSPSANTEAFF
>TRBV10-1|TRBJ2-1|.|TRBD1
TGCGCCAGCAGTGTTGGTCAGGGGGCGAATGAGCAGTTCTTC
CASSVGQGANEQFF
>TRBV11-3|TRBJ2-1|.|.
TGTGCCAGCAGTTTCCGGTCGTACAATGAGCAGTTCTTC
CASSFRSYNEQFF
>TRBV4-3|TRBJ2-3|once|.
TGCGCCAGCAGCCAAGAGCCAGGATCCACAGATACGCAGTATTTT
CASSQEPGSTDTQYF
>TRBV6-4|TRBJ2-2|.|.
TGTGCCAGCAGTGATTCGTGGGCTAGCACCGGGGAGCTGTTTTTT
CASSDSWASTGELFF
>TRBV27|TRBJ2-7|few|.
TGTGCCAGCAGATCTACAGGAGACTCCTACGAGCAGTACTTC
CASRSTGDSYEQYF
>TRBV18|TRBJ2-3|few|TRBD1
TGTGCCAGCTCACCACTAGGGGGCAGTACCACAGATACGCAGTATTTT
CASSPLGGSTTDTQYF
>TRBV6-5|TRBJ2-2|.|.
TGTGCCAGCAGTCCAAGCGGGGAGCTGTTTTTT
CASSPSGELFF
>TRBV28|TRBJ2-7|few|.
TGTGCCAGCAGTCTTCTCTTGATCTCCTACGAGCAGTACTTC
CASSLLLISYEQYF
>TRBV4-3|TRBJ1-1|.|.
TGCGCCAGCAGCCAAGTCGATGGCACTGAAGCTTTCTTT
CASSQVDGTEAFF
>TRBV4-3|TRBJ2-7|.|.
TGCGCCAGCAGCCAAGACCAGGACTTAGCATCCTACGAGCAGTACTTC
CASSQDQDLASYEQYF
>TRBV19|TRBJ2-4|.|TRBD1
TGTGCCAGTAGTGTCGGGACAGGGGGCGCAGGAAACATTCAGTACTTC
CASSVGTGGAGNIQYF
>TRBV27|TRBJ2-2|.|.
TGTGCCAGCAGTTTCGCGAACACCGGGGAGCTGTTTTTT
CASSFANTGELFF
>TRBV27|TRBJ2-7|.|TRBD1
TGTGCCAGCAGTTTACACATTCTCGGGACAGGTTTATCCTACGAGCAGTACTTC
CASSLHILGTGLSYEQYF
>TRBV27|TRBJ2-2|.|TRBD2
TGTGCCAGCAGAGAGGGACTAGCGGGGGGAACGAACACCGGGGAGCTGTTTTTT
CASREGLAGGTNTGELFF
>TRBV2|TRBJ2-7|.|TRBD2
TGTGCCAGCAGTACGGGACTAGCGGGAGTGGGCGCCTCCGAGCAGTACTTC
CASSTGLAGVGASEQYF
>TRBV10-3|TRBJ1-2|.|.
TGTGCCATCAGTGAGTCCGGGGGGATTGGGGAAGGCTACACCTTC
CAISESGGIGEGYTF
>TRBV27|TRBJ2-7|.|.
TGTGCCAGCAGCCAGAGTGCCGGACTGGCCTACGAGCAGTACTTC
CASSQSAGLAYEQYF
>TRBV6-1|TRBJ1-1|few|.
TGTGCCAGCAGTTCCATGGGGACCGGGAGCACTGAAGCTTTCTTT
CASSSMGTGSTEAFF
>TRBV4-1|TRBJ1-2|few|TRBD1
TGCGCCAGCAGCCAAGTTGACAGGGGGGACTATGGCTACACCTTC
CASSQVDRGDYGYTF
>TRBV21-1|TRBJ1-4|.|.
TGTGCCAGCAGCAGGAGGATTTCAACTAATGAAAAACTGTTTTTT
CASSRRISTNEKLFF
>TRBV7-6|TRBJ1-2|.|.
TGTGCCAGCAGCTATCGAAAGACCTATGGCTACACCTTC
CASSYRKTYGYTF
>TRBV2|TRBJ1-1|.|TRBD1
TGTGCCAGCAGTGAAAGGGGGCCTGAAGCTTTCTTT
CASSERGPEAFF
>TRBV7-8|TRBJ1-1|.|.
TGTGCCAGCAGCGCAACACAAAGCACTGAAGCTTTCTTT
CASSATQSTEAFF
>TRBV28|TRBJ2-1|few|TRBD2
TGTGCCAGCAGTTTATATGCGGGAGGGCGGAATGAGCAGTTCTTC
CASSLYAGGRNEQFF
>TRBV5-6|TRBJ2-2|.|TRBD1
TGTGCCAGCTCCCTAGGGGGCCGCGGCACCGGGGAGCTGTTTTTT
CASSLGGRGTGELFF
>TRBV30|TRBJ2-7|.|.
TGTGCCTGGGAAATCCCAGGGTGGTACGAGCAGTGCTTC
CAWEIPGWYEQCF
>TRBV27|TRBJ1-2|.|.
TGTGCCACCTCTCCGGGGGGTACCAACTATGGCTACACCTTC
CATSPGGTNYGYTF
>TRBV5-6|TRBJ2-1|.|.
TGTGCCAGCAGCTTGTGGAGGGGGGAGTACAATGAGCAGTTCTTC
CASSLWRGEYNEQFF